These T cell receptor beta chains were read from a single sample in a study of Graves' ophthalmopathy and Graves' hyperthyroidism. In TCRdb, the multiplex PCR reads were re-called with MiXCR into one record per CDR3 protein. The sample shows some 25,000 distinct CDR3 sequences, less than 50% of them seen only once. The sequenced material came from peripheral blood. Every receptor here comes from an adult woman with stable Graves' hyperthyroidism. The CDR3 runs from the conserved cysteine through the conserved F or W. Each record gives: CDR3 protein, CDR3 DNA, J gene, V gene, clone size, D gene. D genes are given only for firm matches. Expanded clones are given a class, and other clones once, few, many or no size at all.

CDR3: CASSPSLTSGRAKTQYF
DNA: TGTGCCAGCAGCCCGTCACTCACTAGCGGGAGGGCGAAGACCCAGTACTTC
J: TRBJ2-5
V: TRBV9
size: many
D: TRBD2

CDR3: CASSYSLSSGANVLTF
DNA: TGTGCCAGCAGTTACTCCCTTAGCTCTGGGGCCAACGTCCTGACTTTC
J: TRBJ2-6
V: TRBV6-5
size: many
D: -

CDR3: CATSDFAGNTIYF
DNA: TGTGCCACCAGTGATTTCGCTGGAAACACCATATATTTT
J: TRBJ1-3
V: TRBV24-1
size: medium-sized
D: -

CDR3: CASSRGTGGVYKQYF
DNA: TGCGCCAGCAGCCGAGGGACAGGGGGCGTCTACAAGCAGTACTTC
J: TRBJ2-7
V: TRBV4-1
size: -
D: TRBD1

CDR3: CASSLSSSPGELFF
DNA: TGCGCCAGCAGCTTGTCTAGCAGTCCCGGGGAGCTGTTTTTT
J: TRBJ2-2
V: TRBV5-1
size: -
D: -

CDR3: CASSPAGLAGWGRTDTQYF
DNA: TGTGCCAGCAGCCCAGCTGGGCTAGCGGGGTGGGGACGCACAGATACGCAGTATTTT
J: TRBJ2-3
V: TRBV7-9
size: -
D: TRBD2

CDR3: CASSPMGRYEQYF
DNA: TGTGCCAGCAGTCCAATGGGGAGGTACGAGCAGTACTTC
J: TRBJ2-7
V: TRBV12-3/TRBV12-4
size: -
D: -

CDR3: CASSRLTSGNEQFF
DNA: TGTGCCAGCAGCCGTTTGACTAGCGGCAATGAGCAGTTCTTC
J: TRBJ2-1
V: TRBV5-6
size: many
D: TRBD2

CDR3: CASAGGSGANVLTF
DNA: TGTGCCAGCGCCGGCGGCTCTGGGGCCAACGTCCTGACTTTC
J: TRBJ2-6
V: TRBV6-1
size: many
D: -

CDR3: CASSPRDRGGHEQYF
DNA: TGTGCCAGCAGTCCCCGGGACAGGGGGGGCCACGAGCAGTACTTC
J: TRBJ2-7
V: TRBV27
size: many
D: TRBD1

CDR3: CASSQIGRGGNAEQFF
DNA: TGTGCCAGCAGCCAGATCGGCAGGGGGGGGAATGCAGAGCAGTTCTTC
J: TRBJ2-1
V: TRBV4-2
size: once
D: -

CDR3: CASSELNTEELFF
DNA: TGCGCCAGCAGTGAGCTGAACACCGAGGAGCTGTTTTTT
J: TRBJ2-2
V: TRBV10-1
size: many
D: -

CDR3: CASSIGTSKGSPLHF
DNA: TGTGCCAGTAGTATCGGGACGTCTAAGGGGTCACCCCTCCACTTT
J: TRBJ1-6
V: TRBV19
size: -
D: -

CDR3: CASSLSGGGTEQFF
DNA: TGTGCCAGCAGCTTAAGCGGAGGAGGCACTGAGCAGTTCTTC
J: TRBJ2-1
V: TRBV7-2
size: -
D: -

CDR3: CASSLRGATQPQHF
DNA: TGTGCCAGCAGTTTAAGGGGGGCGACTCAGCCCCAGCATTTT
J: TRBJ1-5
V: TRBV28
size: many
D: -

CDR3: CASSFPGQGRETQYF
DNA: TGTGCCAGCAGCTTTCCCGGACAGGGCAGAGAGACCCAGTACTTC
J: TRBJ2-5
V: TRBV12-1
size: many
D: -

CDR3: CSFGQPDNEQFF
DNA: TGCAGCTTCGGACAGCCAGACAATGAGCAGTTCTTC
J: TRBJ2-1
V: TRBV29-1
size: -
D: -

CDR3: CASSLVSGVDQPQHF
DNA: TGCGCCAGCAGCTTGGTTTCAGGGGTTGATCAGCCCCAGCATTTT
J: TRBJ1-5
V: TRBV5-1
size: many
D: -

CDR3: CASSQERAWPDTQYF
DNA: TGTGCCAGCAGCCAAGAACGCGCGTGGCCAGATACGCAGTATTTT
J: TRBJ2-3
V: TRBV14
size: -
D: -

CDR3: CASKGRGYEQYF
DNA: TGCGCCAGCAAGGGCAGGGGTTACGAGCAGTACTTC
J: TRBJ2-7
V: TRBV10-1
size: medium-sized
D: -

CDR3: CSARDRQGNGYTF
DNA: TGCAGTGCTAGAGACCGACAGGGGAATGGCTACACCTTC
J: TRBJ1-2
V: TRBV20-1
size: medium-sized
D: TRBD1

CDR3: CASSLAAGNYNEQFF
DNA: TGCGCCAGCAGCTTGGCGGCGGGTAATTACAATGAGCAGTTCTTC
J: TRBJ2-1
V: TRBV5-1
size: many
D: -

CDR3: CASSVGYRYEQYF
DNA: TGTGCCAGCAGTGTAGGGTATCGGTACGAGCAGTACTTC
J: TRBJ2-7
V: TRBV2
size: medium-sized
D: -

CDR3: CSVNKDGGNTIYF
DNA: TGCAGCGTTAATAAGGACGGTGGAAACACCATATATTTT
J: TRBJ1-3
V: TRBV29-1
size: medium-sized
D: -

CDR3: CASRQPGEQFF
DNA: TGTGCCAGCAGACAACCCGGTGAGCAGTTCTTC
J: TRBJ2-1
V: TRBV12-3/TRBV12-4
size: -
D: -

CDR3: CAGSLTRQGRTEAFF
DNA: TGTGCCGGCAGCTTAACGCGGCAGGGGAGAACTGAAGCTTTCTTT
J: TRBJ1-1
V: TRBV7-3
size: -
D: -

CDR3: CASSKTTENTEAFF
DNA: TGTGCCAGCAGCAAGACAACGGAGAACACTGAAGCTTTCTTT
J: TRBJ1-1
V: TRBV9
size: -
D: -

CDR3: CASSPQELRRAFF
DNA: TGTGCCAGCAGTCCACAGGAACTAAGGCGAGCTTTCTTT
J: TRBJ1-1
V: TRBV27
size: many
D: -

CDR3: CSASTGINYGYTF
DNA: TGCAGTGCTAGTACAGGGATCAACTATGGCTACACCTTC
J: TRBJ1-2
V: TRBV20-1
size: medium-sized
D: -

CDR3: CANGAGTTEQFF
DNA: TGTGCCAACGGTGCCGGGACCACTGAGCAGTTCTTC
J: TRBJ2-1
V: TRBV24-1
size: -
D: -

CDR3: CATSSDTYEQYF
DNA: TGTGCCACCTCTAGCGATACCTACGAGCAGTACTTC
J: TRBJ2-7
V: TRBV6-5
size: medium-sized
D: -

CDR3: CASSRDHYEQYF
DNA: TGTGCCAGCAGCCGGGACCACTACGAGCAGTACTTC
J: TRBJ2-7
V: TRBV7-9
size: medium-sized
D: -

CDR3: CASSPTRTGGSGEKLFF
DNA: TGTGCCAGCAGCCCGACGAGGACAGGGGGTTCGGGTGAAAAACTGTTTTTT
J: TRBJ1-4
V: TRBV7-8
size: many
D: TRBD1

CDR3: CASSLLVVTGVDTQYF
DNA: TGTGCCAGCAGCCTGCTCGTTGTCACCGGGGTAGATACGCAGTATTTT
J: TRBJ2-3
V: TRBV5-6
size: -
D: -

CDR3: CASSSLAGESSANTGELFF
DNA: TGTGCCAGCAGTTCCCTAGCGGGAGAATCCAGTGCGAACACCGGGGAGCTGTTTTTT
J: TRBJ2-2
V: TRBV28
size: many
D: TRBD2

CDR3: CASSESYVVGTGASYNEQFF
DNA: TGTGCCAGCAGTGAGTCTTATGTCGTCGGAACGGGAGCCTCCTACAATGAGCAGTTCTTC
J: TRBJ2-1
V: TRBV25-1
size: -
D: -

CDR3: CASSVEGGGGYLNYGYTF
DNA: TGTGCCAGCAGCGTAGAGGGAGGGGGCGGATACCTTAACTATGGCTACACCTTC
J: TRBJ1-2
V: TRBV9
size: many
D: TRBD1

CDR3: CASSLTLVWGRNYGYTF
DNA: TGCGCCAGCAGCTTGACCCTGGTTTGGGGGAGGAACTATGGCTACACCTTC
J: TRBJ1-2
V: TRBV5-1
size: many
D: -

CDR3: CASSQRGGNRDTQYF
DNA: TGCGCCAGCAGCCAAAGGGGGGGCAACAGAGATACGCAGTATTTT
J: TRBJ2-3
V: TRBV4-3
size: -
D: -

CDR3: CASSLGRAKNEADETDTQYF
DNA: TGTGCCAGCAGCCTAGGGCGGGCGAAAAATGAGGCGGATGAAACAGATACGCAGTATTTT
J: TRBJ2-3
V: TRBV7-9
size: -
D: -

CDR3: CASSSSGANVLTF
DNA: TGTGCCAGCAGTTCCTCCGGGGCCAACGTCCTGACTTTC
J: TRBJ2-6
V: TRBV6-5
size: -
D: -

CDR3: CASSEQGASYNEQFF
DNA: TGTGCCAGCAGTGAACAGGGGGCCTCCTACAATGAGCAGTTCTTC
J: TRBJ2-1
V: TRBV2
size: many
D: TRBD1

CDR3: CASSLGQGDNEQFF
DNA: TGTGCCAGCAGTTTGGGACAGGGGGACAATGAGCAGTTCTTC
J: TRBJ2-1
V: TRBV12-3/TRBV12-4
size: -
D: TRBD1

CDR3: CASRGQGITDTQYF
DNA: TGTGCCAGCAGGGGACAGGGGATCACAGATACGCAGTATTTT
J: TRBJ2-3
V: TRBV7-9
size: -
D: TRBD1

CDR3: CASSDTGDYNEQFF
DNA: TGCGCCAGCAGTGACACAGGGGACTACAATGAGCAGTTCTTC
J: TRBJ2-1
V: TRBV10-1
size: -
D: TRBD1

CDR3: CASSWGQGVTGELFF
DNA: TGTGCCAGCAGCTGGGGACAGGGGGTGACCGGGGAGCTGTTTTTT
J: TRBJ2-2
V: TRBV5-6
size: -
D: TRBD1

CDR3: CSASGREGLNEQFF
DNA: TGCAGTGCTAGTGGGCGGGAGGGCCTCAATGAGCAGTTCTTC
J: TRBJ2-1
V: TRBV20-1
size: -
D: TRBD2

CDR3: CASSSTGLDKTQYF
DNA: TGTGCCAGCAGTTCTACAGGGTTGGACAAGACCCAGTACTTC
J: TRBJ2-5
V: TRBV27
size: many
D: -

CDR3: CASSPEGRTSGVNVLTF
DNA: TGCGCCAGCAGCCCCGAGGGACGGACATCTGGGGTCAACGTCCTGACTTTC
J: TRBJ2-6
V: TRBV4-1
size: -
D: -

CDR3: CASSAGDYNQPQHF
DNA: TGTGCCAGCAGCGCAGGGGATTACAATCAGCCCCAGCATTTT
J: TRBJ1-5
V: TRBV6-5
size: many
D: -

CDR3: CASSTTFRNTEAFF
DNA: TGTGCCAGCAGTACAACATTCAGGAACACTGAAGCTTTCTTT
J: TRBJ1-1
V: TRBV6-5
size: many
D: -

CDR3: CASSSRLGSYNEQFF
DNA: TGTGCCAGCAGCTCCAGACTAGGGTCCTACAATGAGCAGTTCTTC
J: TRBJ2-1
V: TRBV7-2
size: -
D: -

CDR3: CAGSTYRTSGDAYEQYF
DNA: TGTGCCGGCAGTACCTATCGGACTAGCGGGGACGCCTACGAGCAGTACTTC
J: TRBJ2-7
V: TRBV28
size: -
D: TRBD2

CDR3: CSARVGYSNQPQHF
DNA: TGCAGTGCTAGGGTCGGTTATAGCAATCAGCCCCAGCATTTT
J: TRBJ1-5
V: TRBV20-1
size: medium-sized
D: -

CDR3: CASSRQGAMGTEAFF
DNA: TGTGCCAGCAGCCGACAGGGGGCGATGGGCACTGAAGCTTTCTTT
J: TRBJ1-1
V: TRBV12-3/TRBV12-4
size: many
D: TRBD1

CDR3: CASSFWDRVNEQYF
DNA: TGTGCCAGCAGTTTTTGGGACAGGGTAAACGAGCAGTACTTC
J: TRBJ2-7
V: TRBV7-9
size: once
D: TRBD1

CDR3: CASSLGLAGGPGNEQFF
DNA: TGTGCCAGCAGCTTGGGACTAGCGGGAGGGCCGGGCAATGAGCAGTTCTTC
J: TRBJ2-1
V: TRBV5-5
size: -
D: TRBD2